The clone carrying this T cell receptor (beta chain) has only a few counts. The antigen is unknown. TCRdb analysed the 5' RACE reads with MiXCR anew, one entry per CDR3 protein. The sample has around 690,000 distinct CDR3 sequences, 21% seen once. The source of the sample is a study of identical twins. Overall study results and limits: In drawing conclusions, the study used cross-sectional statistical analysis and did not follow the same donors. The study found weaker excess twin sharing in beta out-of-frame sequences. Invariant MAIT and iNKT cells may have partly biased zero-insertion analyses.

The germline V gene encodes CDR1 SGHDT and CDR2 YYEEEE. V lost 4 bases to trimming and J lost 7 bases; unmatched junction nucleotides: 11. CDR3 length equals 15 residues. A further study also used this sample, focusing on T cells expressing NK-cell markers. That paper adds: There remained a lack of clarity about HCMV specificity of expanded NKG2C+ T cell clones.

The source is a woman aged 18 to 35 in good health. The genes are TRBV5-6 and TRBJ2-7; 10 bases are shared with TRBD1. What was sequenced was PBMCs. The CDR3 DNA sequence: TGTGCCAGCAGCCGACAGGGGGCCCCCTCTTGGGAGCAGTACTTC. Translated: CASSRQGAPSWEQYF.